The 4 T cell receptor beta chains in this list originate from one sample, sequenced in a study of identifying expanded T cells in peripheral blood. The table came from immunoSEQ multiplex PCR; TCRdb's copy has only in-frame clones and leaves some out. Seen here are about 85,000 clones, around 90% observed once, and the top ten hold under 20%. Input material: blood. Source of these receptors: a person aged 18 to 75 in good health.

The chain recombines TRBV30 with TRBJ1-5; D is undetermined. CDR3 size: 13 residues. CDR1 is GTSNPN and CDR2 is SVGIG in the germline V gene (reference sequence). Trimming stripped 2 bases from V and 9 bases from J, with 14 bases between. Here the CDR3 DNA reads TGTGCCTGGAGTCACCAAAGTGGGTGGCCCCAGCATTTT. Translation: CAWSHQSGWPQHF.

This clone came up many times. Written as DNA, the CDR3 is TGTGCCAGCAGCCCGGGACAGGGCGATCAGCCCCAGCATTTT. Its translation: CASSPGQGDQPQHF. The chain is built from TRBV28 and TRBJ1-5; 9 bases line up with TRBD1. The V gene end was trimmed by 6 bases and the J gene end by 5 bases; junction bases not matched to a gene: 5. The germline V gene has CDR1 MDHEN and CDR2 SYDVKM. There are 14 residues in the CDR3. Drawing the rest from reference TRBV28 and TRBJ1-5, the complete variable domain is DVKVTQSSRYLVKRTGEKVFLECVQDMDHENMFWYRQDPGLGLRLIYFSYDVKMKEKGDIPEGYSVSREKKERFSLILESASTNQTSMYLCASSPGQGDQPQHFGDGTRLSIL.

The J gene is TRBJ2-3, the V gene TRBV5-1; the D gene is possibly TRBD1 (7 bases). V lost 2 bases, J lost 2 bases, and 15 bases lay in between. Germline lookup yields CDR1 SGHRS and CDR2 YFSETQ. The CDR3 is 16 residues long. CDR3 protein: CASSFGQGGVTDTQYF. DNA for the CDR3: TGCGCCAGCAGCTTCGGGCAGGGGGGCGTCACAGATACGCAGTATTTT.

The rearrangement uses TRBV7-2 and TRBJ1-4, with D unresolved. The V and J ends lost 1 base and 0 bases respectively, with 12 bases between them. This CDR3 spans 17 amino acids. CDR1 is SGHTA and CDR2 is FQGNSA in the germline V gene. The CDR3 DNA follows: TGTGCCAGCAGCTTAGTTGGCAGAGTAGCAACTAATGAAAAACTGTTTTTT. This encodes CASSLVGRVATNEKLFF.